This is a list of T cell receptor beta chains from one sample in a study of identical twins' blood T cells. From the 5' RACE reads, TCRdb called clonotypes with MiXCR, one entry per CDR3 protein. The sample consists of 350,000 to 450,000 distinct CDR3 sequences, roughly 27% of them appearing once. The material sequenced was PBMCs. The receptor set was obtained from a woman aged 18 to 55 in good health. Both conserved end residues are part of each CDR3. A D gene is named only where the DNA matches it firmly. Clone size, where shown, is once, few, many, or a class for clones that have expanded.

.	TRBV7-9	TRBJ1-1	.	TGTGCCAGCAGCTTAGCTCCCCTGGCGAACACTGAAGCTTTCTTT	CASSLAPLANTEAFF
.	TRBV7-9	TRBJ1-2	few	TGTGCCAGCAGCTTTCCCAGGGGTGGCTACACCTTC	CASSFPRGGYTF
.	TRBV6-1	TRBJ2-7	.	TGTGCCAGCAGTGCCCAGGGACTCGACGAGCAGTACTTC	CASSAQGLDEQYF
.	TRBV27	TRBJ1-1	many	TGTGCCAGCTACGATGGCACTGAAGCTTTCTTT	CASYDGTEAFF
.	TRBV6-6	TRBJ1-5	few	TGTGCCAGCGGACAGCCCAATCAGCCCCAGCATTTT	CASGQPNQPQHF
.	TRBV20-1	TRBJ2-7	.	TGCAGTGCTAGAGTAACTACCTCGATCTCCTACGAGCAGTGCTTC	CSARVTTSISYEQCF
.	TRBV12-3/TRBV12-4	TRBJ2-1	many	TGTGCCAGCAGTTTCAAAGGGGGGAGGGGAAATGAGCAGTTCTTC	CASSFKGGRGNEQFF
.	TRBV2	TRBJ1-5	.	TGTGCCAGCAACGACGGGCAGGGGAATCAGCCCCAGCATTTT	CASNDGQGNQPQHF
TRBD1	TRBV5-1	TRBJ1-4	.	TGCGCCAGCAGCTTAAGGCCGGGACAGGGGGGTGAAAAACTGTTTTTT	CASSLRPGQGGEKLFF
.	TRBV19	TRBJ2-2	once	TGTGCCAGTAGTATGACCCACAGAAGGAGTAGGACCGGGGAGCTGTTTTTT	CASSMTHRRSRTGELFF
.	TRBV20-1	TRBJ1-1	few	TGCAGTGCTAGAGTGGGGAACACTGAAGCTTTCTTT	CSARVGNTEAFF
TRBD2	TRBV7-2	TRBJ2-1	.	TGTGCCAGCAGCTTAGGTCGGGGGGGCTATGGGAATGAGCAGTTCTTC	CASSLGRGGYGNEQFF
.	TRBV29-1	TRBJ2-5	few	TGCAGCGTCGGGCGGACCCTGTACCAAGAGACCCAGTACTTC	CSVGRTLYQETQYF
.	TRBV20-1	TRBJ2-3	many	TGCAGTGCTAGAGGCTGGGTCGGGGAGCAGTATTTT	CSARGWVGEQYF
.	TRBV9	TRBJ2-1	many	TGTGCCAGCAGTACGGCCTACAATGAGCAGTTCTTC	CASSTAYNEQFF
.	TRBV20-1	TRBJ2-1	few	TGCAGTGCCCCAAACAGAGATCACAATGAGCAGTTCTTC	CSAPNRDHNEQFF
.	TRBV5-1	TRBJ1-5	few	TGCGCCAGCAGCTTGGATGGCAGTCCTAGCAATCAGCCCCAGCATTTT	CASSLDGSPSNQPQHF
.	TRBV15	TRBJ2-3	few	TGTGCCACCAGCGGAGGACAGACAGATACGCAGTATTTT	CATSGGQTDTQYF
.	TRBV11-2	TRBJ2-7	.	TGTGCCGGCAGCTTGGCCTACGAGCAGTACTTC	CAGSLAYEQYF
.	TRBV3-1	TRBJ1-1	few	TGTGCCAGCACGAGAGGGCAGGAGGACACTGAAGCTTTCTTT	CASTRGQEDTEAFF
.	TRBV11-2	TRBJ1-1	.	TGTGCCAGCAGCCCCTATCGCGGTCTTGTCGGCACTGAAGCTTTCTTT	CASSPYRGLVGTEAFF
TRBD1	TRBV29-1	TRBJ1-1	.	TGCAGCGTTGAACGGGGACAGATGAGAGCTTTCTTT	CSVERGQMRAFF
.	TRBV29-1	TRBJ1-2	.	TGCAGCGTTCCCCAGGGTAGCTATGGCTACACCTTC	CSVPQGSYGYTF
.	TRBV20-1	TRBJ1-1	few	TGCAGTGCTACCCCAGCCCCGCATGGAATGAACACTGAAGCTTTCTTT	CSATPAPHGMNTEAFF
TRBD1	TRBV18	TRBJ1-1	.	TGTGCCAGCTCACCACAGGGGGCCGCCCGAGCTTTCTTT	CASSPQGAARAFF
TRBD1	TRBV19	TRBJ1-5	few	TGTGCCAGTAGTATAAAGGGACAGCCAAGCAATCAGCCCCAGCATTTT	CASSIKGQPSNQPQHF
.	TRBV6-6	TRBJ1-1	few	TGTGCCAGCAGGCCGGGAGGTCAGGGGAACACTGAAGCTTTCTTT	CASRPGGQGNTEAFF
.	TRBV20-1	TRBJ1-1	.	TGCAGTTCTTCAAGACAGGACCACACTGAAGCTTTCTTT	CSSSRQDHTEAFF
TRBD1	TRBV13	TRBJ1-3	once	TGTGCCACGAGAAGACAGGGGAAGGCTGGAAACACCATATATTTT	CATRRQGKAGNTIYF
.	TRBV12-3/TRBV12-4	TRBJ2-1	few	TGTGCCAGCAGTTTAGTAAGGCACGAGCAGTTCTTC	CASSLVRHEQFF
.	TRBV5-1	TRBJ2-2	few	TGCGCCAGCAGCTTGGCCGGGGTCGCCGGGGAGCTGTTTTTT	CASSLAGVAGELFF
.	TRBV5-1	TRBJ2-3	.	TGCGCCAGCAGCTTAATAGAAGTGGGCCCAGATACGCAGTATTTT	CASSLIEVGPDTQYF
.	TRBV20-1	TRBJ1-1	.	TGCAGTGCTCGAATGATCGTGGTCAACACTGAAGCTTTCTTT	CSARMIVVNTEAFF